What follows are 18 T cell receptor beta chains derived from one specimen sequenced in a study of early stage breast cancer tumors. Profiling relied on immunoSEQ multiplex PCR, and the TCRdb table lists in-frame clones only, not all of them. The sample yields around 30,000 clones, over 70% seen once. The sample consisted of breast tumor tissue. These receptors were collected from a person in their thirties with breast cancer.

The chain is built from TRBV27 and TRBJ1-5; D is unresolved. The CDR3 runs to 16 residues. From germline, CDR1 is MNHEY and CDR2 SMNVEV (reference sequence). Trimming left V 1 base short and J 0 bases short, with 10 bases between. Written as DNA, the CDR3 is TGTGCCAGCAGTTTATTCGCAGCGAATAGCAATCAGCCCCAGCATTTT. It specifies CASSLFAANSNQPQHF.

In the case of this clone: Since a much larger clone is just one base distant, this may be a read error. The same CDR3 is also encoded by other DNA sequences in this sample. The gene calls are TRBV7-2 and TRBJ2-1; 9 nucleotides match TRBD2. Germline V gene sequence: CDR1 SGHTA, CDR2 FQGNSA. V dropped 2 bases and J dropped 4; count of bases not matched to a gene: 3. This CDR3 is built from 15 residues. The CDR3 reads CASSLTSGPYNEQFF. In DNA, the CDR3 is TGTGCCAGCAGCTTAACTAGCGGGCCTTACAATGAGCAGTTCTTC.

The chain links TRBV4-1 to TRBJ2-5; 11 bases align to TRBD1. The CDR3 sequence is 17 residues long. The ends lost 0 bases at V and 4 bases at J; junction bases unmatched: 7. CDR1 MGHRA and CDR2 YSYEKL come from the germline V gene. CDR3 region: CASSQDEGQGEGETQYF. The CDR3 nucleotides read TGCGCCAGCAGCCAAGATGAGGGACAGGGGGAAGGAGAGACCCAGTACTTC.

Written as DNA, the CDR3 is TGTGCCAGCAGTACACAGGGGCATAACTATGGCTACACCTTC. This encodes CASSTQGHNYGYTF. The V and J genes are TRBV2 and TRBJ1-2, with TRBD1 identical over 7 bases. CDR3 size: 14 residues. CDR1 and CDR2 (germline): SNHLY, FYNNEI. V shed 5 bases and J 1 base; nucleotides not matched to a gene: 4.

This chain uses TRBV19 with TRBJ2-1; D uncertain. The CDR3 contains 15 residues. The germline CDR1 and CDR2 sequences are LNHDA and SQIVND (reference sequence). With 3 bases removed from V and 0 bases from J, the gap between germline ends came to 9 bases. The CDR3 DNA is TGTGCCAGTAGTATCATCAGGAGCTCCTACAATGAGCAGTTCTTC. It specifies CASSIIRSSYNEQFF. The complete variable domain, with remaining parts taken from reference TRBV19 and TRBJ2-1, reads DGGITQSPKYLFRKEGQNVTLSCEQNLNHDAMYWYRQDPGQGLRLIYYSQIVNDFQKGDIAEGYSVSREKKESFPLTVTSAQKNPTAFYLCASSIIRSSYNEQFFGPGTRLTVL.

The CDR3: CASSPGETGTRAPNEQFF. The CDR3 nucleotides are TGCGCCAGCAGTCCGGGGGAAACGGGGACTAGGGCCCCTAATGAGCAGTTCTTC. This rearrangement joins TRBV5-1 to TRBJ2-1, with 8 bases matching TRBD2. Per germline, CDR1 SGHRS and CDR2 YFSETQ. The CDR3 sequence is 18 residues long. V lost 5 bases, J lost 7 bases, and 20 bases stayed unmatched.

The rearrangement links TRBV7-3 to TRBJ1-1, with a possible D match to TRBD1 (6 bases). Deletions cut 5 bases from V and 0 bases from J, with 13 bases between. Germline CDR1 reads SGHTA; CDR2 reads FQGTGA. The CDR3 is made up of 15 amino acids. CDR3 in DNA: TGTGCCAGCAGCATACAGGGAGGAATGAACACTGAAGCTTTCTTT. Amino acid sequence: CASSIQGGMNTEAFF.

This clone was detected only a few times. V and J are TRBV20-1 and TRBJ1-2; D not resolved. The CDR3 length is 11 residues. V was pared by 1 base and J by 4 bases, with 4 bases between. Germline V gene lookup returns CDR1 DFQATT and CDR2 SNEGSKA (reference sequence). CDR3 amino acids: CSARGSYGYTF. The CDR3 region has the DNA TGCAGTGCTAGAGGGAGCTATGGCTACACCTTC.

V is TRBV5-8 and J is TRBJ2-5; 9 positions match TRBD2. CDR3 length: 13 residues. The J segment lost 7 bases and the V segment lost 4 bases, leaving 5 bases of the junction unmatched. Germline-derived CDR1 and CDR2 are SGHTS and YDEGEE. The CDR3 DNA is TGTGCCAGCAGCATTTTTAGCGGGGGGACCCAGTACTTC. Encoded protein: CASSIFSGGTQYF.

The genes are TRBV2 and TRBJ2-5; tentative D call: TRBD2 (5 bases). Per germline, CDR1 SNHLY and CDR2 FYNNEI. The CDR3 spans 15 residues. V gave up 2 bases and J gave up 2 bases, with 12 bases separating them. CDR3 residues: CASSEWASLQETQYF. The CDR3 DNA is TGTGCCAGCAGTGAATGGGCTAGCTTACAAGAGACCCAGTACTTC.

The CDR3 sequence: CASSHGQGAVGEKLFF. The CDR3 DNA sequence: TGTGCCAGCAGCCACGGACAGGGGGCTGTAGGTGAAAAACTGTTTTTT. V and J are TRBV27 and TRBJ1-4; 11 nucleotides line up with TRBD1. Germline CDR1 reads MNHEY; CDR2 reads SMNVEV (reference sequence). The CDR3 runs to 16 residues. V lost 6 bases and J lost 7; bases outside the gene matches: 10.

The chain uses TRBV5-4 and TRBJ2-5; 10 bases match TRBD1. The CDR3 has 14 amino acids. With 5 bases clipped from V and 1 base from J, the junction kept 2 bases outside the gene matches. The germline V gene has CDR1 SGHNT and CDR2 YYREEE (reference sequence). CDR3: CASSRQGAQETQYF. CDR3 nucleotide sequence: TGTGCCAGCAGTCGACAGGGGGCCCAAGAGACCCAGTACTTC.

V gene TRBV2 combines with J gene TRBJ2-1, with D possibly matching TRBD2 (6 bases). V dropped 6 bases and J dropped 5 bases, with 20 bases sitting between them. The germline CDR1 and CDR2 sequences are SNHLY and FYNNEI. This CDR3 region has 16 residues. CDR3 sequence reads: CASSTEMRDSHNEQFF. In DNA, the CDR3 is TGTGCCAGCAGCACTGAAATGCGGGACTCGCACAATGAGCAGTTCTTC. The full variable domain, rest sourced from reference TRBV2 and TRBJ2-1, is EPEVTQTPSHQVTQMGQEVILRCVPISNHLYFYWYRQILGQKVEFLVSFYNNEISEKSEIFDDQFSVERPDGSNFTLKIRSTKLEDSAMYFCASSTEMRDSHNEQFFGPGTRLTVL.

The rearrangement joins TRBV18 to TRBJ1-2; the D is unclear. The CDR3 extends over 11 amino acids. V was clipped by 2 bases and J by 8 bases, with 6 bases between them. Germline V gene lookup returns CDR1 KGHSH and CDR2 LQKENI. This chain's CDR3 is CASSPSLGYTF. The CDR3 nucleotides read TGTGCCAGCTCACCAAGCCTGGGCTACACCTTC. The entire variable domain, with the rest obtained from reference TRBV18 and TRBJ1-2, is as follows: NAGVMQNPRHLVRRRGQEARLRCSPMKGHSHVYWYRQLPEEGLKFMVYLQKENIIDESGMPKERFSAEFPKEGPSILRIQQVVRGDSAAYFCASSPSLGYTFGSGTRLTVV.

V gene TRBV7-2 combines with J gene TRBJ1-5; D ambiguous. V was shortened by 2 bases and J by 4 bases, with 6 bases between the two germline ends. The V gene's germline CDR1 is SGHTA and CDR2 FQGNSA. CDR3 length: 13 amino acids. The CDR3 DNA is TGTGCCAGCAGCTTAAAGTGGAATCAGCCCCAGCATTTT. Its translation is CASSLKWNQPQHF.

CDR3 protein: CASSFYRGETQYF. In nucleotides, the CDR3 is TGTGCCAGCAGCTTTTACAGAGGCGAGACCCAGTACTTC. The chain has TRBV7-3 and TRBJ2-5; D is ambiguous. This CDR3 has 13 residues. CDR1 is SGHTA and CDR2 is FQGTGA in the germline V gene. V lost 3 bases, J lost 5 bases, and 10 bases lay in between.

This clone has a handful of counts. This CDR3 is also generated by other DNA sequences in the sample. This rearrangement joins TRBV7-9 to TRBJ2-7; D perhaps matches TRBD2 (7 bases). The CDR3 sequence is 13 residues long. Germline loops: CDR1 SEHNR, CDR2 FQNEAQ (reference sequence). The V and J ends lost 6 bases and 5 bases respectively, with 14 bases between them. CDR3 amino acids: CASSWGGADEQYF. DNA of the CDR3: TGTGCCAGCAGTTGGGGGGGCGCGGACGAGCAGTACTTC. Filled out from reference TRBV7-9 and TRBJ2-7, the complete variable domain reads DTGVSQNPRHKITKRGQNVTFRCDPISEHNRLYWYRQTLGQGPEFLTYFQNEAQLEKSRLLSDRFSAERPKGSFSTLEIQRTEQGDSAMYLCASSWGGADEQYFGPGTRLTVT.

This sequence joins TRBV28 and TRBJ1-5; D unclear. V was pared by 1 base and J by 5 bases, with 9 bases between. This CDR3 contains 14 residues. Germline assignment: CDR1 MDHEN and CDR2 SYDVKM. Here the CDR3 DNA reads TGTGCCAGCAGTTTATTTGGGCTGGATCAGCCCCAGCATTTT. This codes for CASSLFGLDQPQHF.